The 20 T cell receptor beta chains below were found in one sample sequenced in a study of T-cell reconstitution after alpha-beta-depleted transplantation in children. Unique molecular identifiers were used to barcode this TCRbeta library. TCRdb passed the PCR reads through MiXCR, listing each CDR3 protein once. The sample contains 700,000 to 950,000 distinct CDR3 sequences, 16% of which appear only once. Sample: PBMCs, mostly from graft donor cells, taken 360 days after TCRalphabeta/CD19-depleted stem cell transplant. Receptors originate from a male patient between 5 and 17 years old who had a stem cell transplant for acute lymphoblastic leukemia, so the T cells may come from the graft donor.

The gene calls are TRBV14 and TRBJ2-1; 11 bases map to TRBD2. Looked up from germline, CDR1 is SGHDN and CDR2 is FVKESK. V lost 1 base to trimming and J lost 8 bases; unmatched junction nucleotides: 7. The CDR3 contains 16 residues. The CDR3 loop reads CASSQVTSGSVDEQFF. The CDR3 nucleotides read TGTGCCAGCAGCCAAGTTACTAGCGGGAGTGTCGATGAGCAGTTCTTC.

Remarks on this clonotype: Germline and junction disagree at one end, which may indicate a read error. The rearrangement joins TRBV7-3 to TRBJ2-1; 13 positions agree with TRBD2. The CDR3 extends over 16 amino acids. Germline CDR1 is SGHTA and CDR2 is FQGTGA. This CDR3 is CASSVSRGLAGESQGF. The CDR3 coding sequence is TGTGCCAGCAGCGTGAGTAGAGGACTAGCGGGAGAGAGTCAGGGTTTC. Together with reference TRBV7-3 and TRBJ2-1, the CDR3 gives the full variable domain: GAGVSQTPSNKVTEKGKYVELRCDPISGHTALYWYRQSLGQGPEFLIYFQGTGAADDSGLPNDRFFAVRPEGSVSTLKIQRTERGDSAVYLCASSVSRGLAGESQGFGPGTRLTVL.

In this sample, this clonotype turned up a few times. This chain connects TRBV11-2 to TRBJ2-3; D possibly uses TRBD1 or TRBD2 (5 bases each). The V gene lost 5 bases and the J gene lost 9 bases, with 15 bases spanning the gap. CDR3 size: 13 residues. Germline CDR1 is SGHAT and CDR2 is FQNNGV. CDR3 amino acids: CASSPRGGYTQYF. In DNA, the CDR3 is TGTGCCAGCAGCCCACGGGGCGGTTACACGCAGTATTTT. Complete variable domain (other parts from reference TRBV11-2 and TRBJ2-3): EAGVAQSPRYKIIEKRQSVAFWCNPISGHATLYWYQQILGQGPKLLIQFQNNGVVDDSQLPKDRFSAERLKGVDSTLKIQPAKLEDSAVYLCASSPRGGYTQYFGPGTRLTVL.

The chain uses TRBV7-9 and TRBJ2-5, with D perhaps TRBD1 (6 bases). Trimming removed 5 bases at V and 4 bases at J, with 17 bases between. Germline assignment: CDR1 SEHNR and CDR2 FQNEAQ (reference sequence). The CDR3 has 15 amino acids. The CDR3 nucleotides read TGTGCCAGCAGCCTAGAGAACAGGGCAGGAGAGACCCAGTACTTC. It encodes CASSLENRAGETQYF.

J is TRBJ2-4 and V is TRBV11-2; TRBD2 matches 8 bases. The length of the CDR3 is 17 residues. V was clipped by 4 bases and J by 3 bases; unmatched bases: 11. Germline loops: CDR1 SGHAT, CDR2 FQNNGV. The DNA of the CDR3 is TGTGCCAGCAGCTCGACAGGACTAGCAGACATCAAAAACATTCAGTACTTC. Amino acids: CASSSTGLADIKNIQYF.

This chain connects TRBV10-3 to TRBJ1-1; the D gene is possibly TRBD1 (6 bases). CDR3 length: 12 amino acids. The V gene lost 4 bases and the J gene lost 6 bases, with 9 bases spanning the gap. Germline V CDR1 and CDR2: ENHRY, SYGVKD. The CDR3 coding sequence is TGTGCCATCAGTGGACAGGCGTCTGAAGCTTTCTTT. Protein: CAISGQASEAFF.

This clonotype was seen a few times. The genes are TRBV18 and TRBJ1-1; 11 bases agree with TRBD1. The CDR3 consists of 16 residues. Germline V gene sequence: CDR1 KGHSH, CDR2 LQKENI. The trim removed 3 bases at V and 4 bases at J, leaving 7 bases unmatched. CDR3 protein: CASSPGTGGLSTEAFF. As DNA, the CDR3 is TGTGCCAGCTCACCGGGGACAGGGGGGCTGAGCACTGAAGCTTTCTTT.

This chain links TRBV18 with TRBJ2-1; TRBD2 matches 14 bases. Germline CDR1 KGHSH, CDR2 LQKENI. Trimming at V came to 4 bases and at J to 4 bases, leaving 12 bases not matched to a gene. The CDR3 is 19 residues long. This CDR3 reads CASSLRRLAGGQAYNEQFF. In nucleotides, the CDR3 is TGTGCCAGCTCACTCCGGAGACTAGCGGGAGGGCAGGCTTACAATGAGCAGTTCTTC.

This clonotype was observed many times. The V gene is TRBV7-9, the J gene TRBJ2-7; weak D call: TRBD2 (6 bases). Between the trimmed V and J ends, which lost 2 bases and 2 bases, there was a span of 10 bases. Germline CDR1 SEHNR, CDR2 FQNEAQ (reference sequence). CDR3 size: 14 residues. The CDR3 DNA reads as TGTGCCAGCAGCTTAACCACGGGAGCCTACGAGCAGTACTTC. Its protein product is CASSLTTGAYEQYF.

In its sample, this clonotype was seen a few times. The V call is TRBV12-3 or TRBV12-4, the J call TRBJ2-5; 8 bases are shared with TRBD2. The CDR3 consists of 16 residues. The V segment lost 5 bases and the J segment 2 bases; nucleotides outside the gene matches: 10. The DNA for the CDR3 is TGTGCCAGCAGTCCCCCTAGCGGGTCGTTTCAAGAGACCCAGTACTTC. It translates to CASSPPSGSFQETQYF.

The chain recombines TRBV5-1 with TRBJ2-2; maybe TRBD2 (5 bases). The CDR3 runs to 15 residues. Germline CDR1 and CDR2: SGHRS and YFSETQ. Trimming removed 2 bases at V and 5 bases at J, with 13 bases between. As DNA, the CDR3 is TGCGCCAGCAGCTTAAGTAGCGTCCGGACCGGGGAGCTGTTTTTT. It specifies CASSLSSVRTGELFF. Supplemented by reference TRBV5-1 and TRBJ2-2, the full variable domain reads KAGVTQTPRYLIKTRGQQVTLSCSPISGHRSVSWYQQTPGQGLQFLFEYFSETQRNKGNFPGRFSGRQFSNSRSEMNVSTLELGDSALYLCASSLSSVRTGELFFGEGSRLTVL.

This clonotype has a handful of counts. V usage is TRBV11-1 and J usage is TRBJ2-6, with D perhaps TRBD1 (6 bases). Trimming removed 0 bases at V and 0 bases at J, with 24 bases between. This CDR3 is built from 22 residues. The germline V gene has CDR1 SGHAT and CDR2 FQDESV (reference sequence). The CDR3 DNA reads as TGTGCCAGCAGCTTAGCGGGACACCGGGACCGATCTTCAAGCTCTGGGGCCAACGTCCTGACTTTC. Translated, it gives CASSLAGHRDRSSSSGANVLTF.

This clonotype has ten or more counts. This sequence joins TRBV12-3 or TRBV12-4 and TRBJ2-1; D is unclear. This CDR3 contains 15 residues. Trimming took 3 bases from V and 6 from J, leaving 15 bases between them. Here the CDR3 reads CASSFKEPLANEQFF. The CDR3 nucleotides are TGTGCCAGCAGTTTTAAGGAGCCCCTCGCCAATGAGCAGTTCTTC.

J is TRBJ1-2 and V is TRBV9; perhaps TRBD1 as D (6 bases). The CDR3 is 18 residues long. Per germline, CDR1 SGDLS and CDR2 YYNGEE. The V gene lost 4 bases and the J gene lost 7 bases, with 29 bases spanning the gap. The CDR3 sequence is CASSPGALTGIGLGGYTF. The CDR3 bases are TGTGCCAGCAGCCCCGGGGCCCTAACAGGGATTGGGCTAGGTGGCTACACCTTC.

This clonotype was seen a few times. The J gene is TRBJ1-2, the V gene TRBV21-1; TRBD1 was called by the table and not checked on the DNA. TRBV21-1 is marked as a pseudogene. This CDR3 is 15 amino acids long. The chain's CDR3 is CASSKEGAGDYGYTF. CDR3 DNA: TGTGCCAGCAGCAAAGAAGGGGCCGGCGACTATGGCTACACCTTC.

This clonotype was seen a few times. The chain combines TRBV4-1 with TRBJ2-1, with 11 bases aligning to TRBD1. J gave up 7 bases and V 4 bases, and 18 bases lay outside the gene matches. The V gene's germline CDR1 is MGHRA and CDR2 YSYEKL. This CDR3 spans 19 amino acids. Here the CDR3 DNA reads TGCGCCAGCAGCCTAACGGGACAGGGGGTCGGACCGGGGAAGAATGAGCAGTTCTTC. Translated, it gives CASSLTGQGVGPGKNEQFF.

The chain is built from TRBV4-1 and TRBJ2-1, with D uncertain. The CDR3 spans 14 residues. Germline-derived CDR1 and CDR2 are MGHRA and YSYEKL. V was clipped by 5 bases and J by 5 bases, with 13 bases between them. The CDR3, as DNA: TGCGCCAGCAGCTTTCCCCGTGGGGACAATGAGCAGTTCTTC. Its translation: CASSFPRGDNEQFF.

The chain joins TRBV29-1 to TRBJ2-2; D remains unclear. The CDR3 is made up of 14 amino acids. The germline CDR1 and CDR2 sequences are SQVTM and ANQGSEA. The V end lost 5 bases, the J end lost 0 bases, and 10 bases lay between the germline ends. This CDR3 is CSVLGRTNTGELFF. Written as DNA, the CDR3 is TGCAGCGTTCTCGGCCGAACGAACACCGGGGAGCTGTTTTTT.

This clonotype was detected ten times or more. The rearrangement uses TRBV6-1 and TRBJ2-3; 8 bases line up with TRBD2. CDR1 is MNHNS and CDR2 is SASEGT in the germline V gene. Losses at the gene ends were 6 bases for V and 5 bases for J; bases not matched to a gene: 7. The CDR3 length is 14 residues. The CDR3 sequence is CASSRAGAVDTQYF. The CDR3 coding sequence is TGTGCCAGCAGCCGAGCGGGAGCGGTAGATACGCAGTATTTT.

This chain uses TRBV24-1 with TRBJ2-1; TRBD1 agrees at 7 bases. CDR3 length: 15 amino acids. J lost 3 bases, V lost 4 bases, and 5 bases had no gene match. CDR1 is KGHDR, CDR2 SFDVKD, per germline. The DNA of the CDR3 is TGTGCCACCAGTGAAACAGGGGCCCTCTACAATGAGCAGTTCTTC. As protein: CATSETGALYNEQFF.